Sequencing of this TCR beta chain was carried out in a study of technical replicates of blood from four donors. CDR3 length: 14 amino acids. Germline assignment: CDR1 SGHDT and CDR2 YYEEEE. J gave up 5 bases and V 2 bases, and 5 bases lay outside the gene matches. Profiling relied on immunoSEQ multiplex PCR, and the TCRdb table lists in-frame clones only, not all of them. The sample gives more than 65,000 clones, about 87% of which show up once; 4% to 5% is in the top ten. Sequencing was done on a sample of PBMCs. This clonotype was sampled from a human donor in good health. Some clones in this sample may be carry-over from other donors' samples. The chain has TRBV5-6 and TRBJ2-3; 7 nucleotides line up with TRBD2. In DNA, the CDR3 is TGTGCCAGCAGCTTTTTGGGGGAGGGAGATACGCAGTATTTT. Protein sequence: CASSFLGEGDTQYF.